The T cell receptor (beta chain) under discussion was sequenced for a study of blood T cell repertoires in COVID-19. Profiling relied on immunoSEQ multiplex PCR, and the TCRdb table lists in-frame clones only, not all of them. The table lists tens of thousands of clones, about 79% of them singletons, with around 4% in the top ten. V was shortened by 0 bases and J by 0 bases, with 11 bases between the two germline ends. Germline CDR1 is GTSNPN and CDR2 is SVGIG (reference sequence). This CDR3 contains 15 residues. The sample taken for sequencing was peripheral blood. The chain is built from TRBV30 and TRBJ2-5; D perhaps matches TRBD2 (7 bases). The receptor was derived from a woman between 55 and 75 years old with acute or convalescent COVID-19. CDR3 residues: CAWSVGGGYQETQYF. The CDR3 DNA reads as TGTGCCTGGAGTGTTGGGGGGGGCTACCAAGAGACCCAGTACTTC.